The 4 T cell receptor beta chains below were found in one sample sequenced in a study of blood T cell repertoires in COVID-19. Sequencing was performed with immunoSEQ multiplex PCR; in TCRdb, only in-frame clones are kept and a portion is missing. The profile shows roughly 38,000 clones, around 90% of them singletons. Sample: peripheral blood. The receptors here all came from a man in his sixties with active or convalescent COVID-19.

This chain joins TRBV28 and TRBJ2-6; weak D call: TRBD1 (6 bases). The CDR3 has 17 residues. Germline V gene sequence: CDR1 MDHEN, CDR2 SYDVKM. V was clipped by 8 bases and J by 0 bases, with 17 bases between them. The CDR3 nucleotides read TGTGCCAGCCAAGGAAGAGGGGGAAGCTCTGGGGCCAACGTCCTGACTTTC. Its translation: CASQGRGGSSGANVLTF.

This clone appeared a single time. The rearrangement uses TRBV19 and TRBJ1-5; 7 bases are shared with TRBD1. The CDR3 sequence is 16 residues long. Germline trimming cut 5 bases from V and 5 bases from J; bases unmatched to any gene: 12. Per germline, CDR1 LNHDA and CDR2 SQIVND (reference sequence). The CDR3 reads CASSGRDRRTDQPQHF. DNA for the CDR3: TGTGCCAGTAGTGGCCGGGACAGACGTACTGATCAGCCCCAGCATTTT.

The V and J genes are TRBV7-2 and TRBJ1-1; D might be TRBD1 (5 bases). CDR3 length: 17 residues. V was pared by 0 bases and J by 4 bases, with 18 bases between. Germline V lookup: CDR1 SGHTA, CDR2 FQGNSA. Here the CDR3 DNA reads TGTGCCAGCAGCTTAGCACAACGAGGCCTAAGGGGCACTGAAGCTTTCTTT. It is translated as CASSLAQRGLRGTEAFF.

The chain employs TRBV9 and TRBJ1-5; 8 bases map to TRBD1. Germline assignment: CDR1 SGDLS and CDR2 YYNGEE. Trimming removed 1 base from V and 6 bases from J; junction bases left unmatched: 9. The CDR3 runs to 16 residues. CDR3 sequence: CASSVFFRGPLQPQHF. CDR3 DNA sequence: TGTGCCAGCAGCGTATTTTTCAGGGGGCCTCTTCAGCCCCAGCATTTT.